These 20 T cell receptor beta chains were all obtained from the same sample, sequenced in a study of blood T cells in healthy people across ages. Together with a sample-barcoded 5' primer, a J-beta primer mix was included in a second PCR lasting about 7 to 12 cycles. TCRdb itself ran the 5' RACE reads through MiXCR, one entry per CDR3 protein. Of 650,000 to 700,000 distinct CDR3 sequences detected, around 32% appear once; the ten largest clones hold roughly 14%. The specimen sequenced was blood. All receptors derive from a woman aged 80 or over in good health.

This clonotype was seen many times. The CDR3 DNA reads TGCGCCAGCAGCCAAGATTTCGGACCTCAAGCAGATACGCAGTATTTT. Amino acid sequence: CASSQDFGPQADTQYF. The V gene is TRBV4-3, the J gene TRBJ2-3; D call uncertain. This CDR3 contains 16 residues. Germline-derived CDR1 and CDR2 are LGHNA and YSLEER. Trimming pared 0 bases from V and 4 bases from J, leaving 14 bases between.

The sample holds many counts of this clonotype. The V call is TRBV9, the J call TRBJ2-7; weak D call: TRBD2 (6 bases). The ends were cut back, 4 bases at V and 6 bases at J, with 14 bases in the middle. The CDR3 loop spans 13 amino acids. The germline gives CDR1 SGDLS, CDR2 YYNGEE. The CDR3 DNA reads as TGTGCCAGCAGCTCCGGGACTTCTCGCGAGCAGTACTTC. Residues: CASSSGTSREQYF.

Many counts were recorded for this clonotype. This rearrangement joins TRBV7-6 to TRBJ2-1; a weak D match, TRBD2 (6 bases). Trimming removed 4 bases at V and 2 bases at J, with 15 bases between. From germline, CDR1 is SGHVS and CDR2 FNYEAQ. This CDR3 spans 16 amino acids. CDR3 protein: CASSSSPGSAYNEQFF. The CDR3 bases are TGTGCCAGCAGCTCTTCCCCCGGGAGCGCCTACAATGAGCAGTTCTTC. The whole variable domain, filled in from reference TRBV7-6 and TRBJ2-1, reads GAGVSQSPRYKVTKRGQDVALRCDPISGHVSLYWYRQALGQGPEFLTYFNYEAQQDKSGLPNDRFSAERPEGSISTLTIQRTEQRDSAMYRCASSSSPGSAYNEQFFGPGTRLTVL.

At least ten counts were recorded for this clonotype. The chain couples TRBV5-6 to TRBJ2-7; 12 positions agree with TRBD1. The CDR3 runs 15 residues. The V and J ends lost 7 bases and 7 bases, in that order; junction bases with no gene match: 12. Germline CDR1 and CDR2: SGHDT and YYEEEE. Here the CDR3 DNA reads TGTGCCAGCTCCCCCCTCGGGACAGGGGGCGCAGAGCAGTACTTC. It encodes CASSPLGTGGAEQYF.

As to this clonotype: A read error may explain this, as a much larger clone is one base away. The DNA of the CDR3 is TGTACCAGCAGCATGCTAGCGGGGGAGTACAATGAGCAGTTCTTC. Protein product: CTSSMLAGEYNEQFF. The chain uses TRBV9 and TRBJ2-1, with TRBD2 matching 10 bases. Germline V gives CDR1 SGDLS, CDR2 YYNGEE. This CDR3 region has 15 residues.

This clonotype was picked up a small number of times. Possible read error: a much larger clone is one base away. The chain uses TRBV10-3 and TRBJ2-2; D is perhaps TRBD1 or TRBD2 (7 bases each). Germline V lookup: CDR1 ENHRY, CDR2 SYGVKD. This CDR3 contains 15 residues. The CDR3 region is CAIRKPGTESGERFF. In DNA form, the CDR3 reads TGTGCCATCAGGAAACCCGGGACAGAGAGCGGGGAGCGGTTTTTT.

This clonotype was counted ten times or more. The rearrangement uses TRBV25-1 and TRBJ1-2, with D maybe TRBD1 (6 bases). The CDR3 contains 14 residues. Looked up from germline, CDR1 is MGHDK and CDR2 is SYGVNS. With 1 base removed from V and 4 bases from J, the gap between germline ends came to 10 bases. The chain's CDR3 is CASSELTGGYGYTF. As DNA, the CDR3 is TGTGCCAGCAGTGAATTGACAGGAGGCTATGGCTACACCTTC.

The CDR3 sequence: CASSLGPTGSAQPQHF. CDR3 DNA: TGTGCCAGCAGCTTGGGACCAACAGGGTCGGCACAGCCCCAGCATTTT. The genes are TRBV7-8 and TRBJ1-5; D possibly corresponds to TRBD1 (6 bases). The V gene's germline CDR1 is SGHVS and CDR2 FQNEAQ. This CDR3 has 16 amino acids. V lost 3 bases, J lost 7 bases, and 19 bases lay in between.

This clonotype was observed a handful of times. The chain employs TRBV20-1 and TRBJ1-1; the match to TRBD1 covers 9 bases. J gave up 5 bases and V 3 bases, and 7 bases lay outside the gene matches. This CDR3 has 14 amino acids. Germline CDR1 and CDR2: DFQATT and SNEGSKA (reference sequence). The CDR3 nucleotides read TGCAGTGCTAGGGTTCCGGGACAGGGAACTGAAGCTTTCTTT. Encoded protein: CSARVPGQGTEAFF.

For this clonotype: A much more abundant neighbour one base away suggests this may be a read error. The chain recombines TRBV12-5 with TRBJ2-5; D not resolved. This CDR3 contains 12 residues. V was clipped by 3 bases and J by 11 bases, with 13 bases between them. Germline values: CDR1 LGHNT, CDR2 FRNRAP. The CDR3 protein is CASGFGKNEQYF. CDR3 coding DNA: TGTGCTAGTGGTTTTGGCAAAAATGAGCAGTACTTC.

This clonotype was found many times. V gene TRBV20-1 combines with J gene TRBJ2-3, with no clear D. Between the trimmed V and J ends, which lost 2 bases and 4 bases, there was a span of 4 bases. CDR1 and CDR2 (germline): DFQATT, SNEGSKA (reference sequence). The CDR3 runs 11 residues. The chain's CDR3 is CSARIPDTQYF. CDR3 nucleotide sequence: TGCAGTGCTAGAATCCCAGATACGCAGTATTTT.

CDR3 in amino acids: CASSYSGQGVLHEQYF. Written as DNA, the CDR3 is TGTGCCAGCAGTTACTCGGGACAGGGAGTCCTACACGAGCAGTACTTC. The chain has TRBV6-6 and TRBJ2-4; 9 bases map to TRBD1. The J call is uncertain, as TRBJ2-7 better fits the DNA end. The CDR3 has 16 residues. CDR1 is MNHNY, CDR2 SVGAGI, per germline (reference sequence).

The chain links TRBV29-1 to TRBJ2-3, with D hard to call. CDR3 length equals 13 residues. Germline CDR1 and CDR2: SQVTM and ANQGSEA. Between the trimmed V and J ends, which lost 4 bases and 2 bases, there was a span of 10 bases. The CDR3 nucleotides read TGCAGCGTTGTGAGGCCCCTCACAGATACGCAGTATTTT. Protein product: CSVVRPLTDTQYF.

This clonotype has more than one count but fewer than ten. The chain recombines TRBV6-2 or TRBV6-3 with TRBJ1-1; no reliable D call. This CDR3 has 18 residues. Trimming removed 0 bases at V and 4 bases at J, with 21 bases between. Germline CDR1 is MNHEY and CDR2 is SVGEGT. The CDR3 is CASSYSKRLAGGVTEAFF. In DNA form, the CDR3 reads TGTGCCAGCAGTTACTCGAAGCGGCTAGCAGGAGGAGTCACTGAAGCTTTCTTT.

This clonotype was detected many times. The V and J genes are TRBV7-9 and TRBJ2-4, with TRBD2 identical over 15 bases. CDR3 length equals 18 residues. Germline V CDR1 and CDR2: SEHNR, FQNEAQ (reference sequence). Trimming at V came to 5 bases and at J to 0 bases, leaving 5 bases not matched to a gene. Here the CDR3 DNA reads TGTGCCAGCAGCCATGGGACTAGCGGGGGGCTAGCCAAAAACATTCAGTACTTC. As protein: CASSHGTSGGLAKNIQYF.

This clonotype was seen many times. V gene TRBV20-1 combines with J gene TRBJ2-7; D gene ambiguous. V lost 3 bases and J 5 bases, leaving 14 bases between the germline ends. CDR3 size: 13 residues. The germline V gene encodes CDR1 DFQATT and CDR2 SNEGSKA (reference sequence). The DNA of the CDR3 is TGCAGTGCTAGCTTATATGTAGGCGACGAGCAGTACTTC. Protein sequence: CSASLYVGDEQYF.

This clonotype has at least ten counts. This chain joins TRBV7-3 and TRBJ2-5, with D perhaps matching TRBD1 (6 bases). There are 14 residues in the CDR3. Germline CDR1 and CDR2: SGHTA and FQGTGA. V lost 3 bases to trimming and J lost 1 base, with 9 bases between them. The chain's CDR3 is CASSFETGQETQYF. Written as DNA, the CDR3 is TGTGCCAGCAGCTTTGAGACAGGCCAAGAGACCCAGTACTTC.

This CDR3 reads CASRARGNYEQYF. Written as DNA, the CDR3 is TGTGCCAGCAGAGCGCGGGGGAACTACGAGCAGTACTTC. V usage is TRBV25-1 and J usage is TRBJ2-5; TRBD2 aligns across 7 bases. The last part of the DNA fits TRBJ2-7 better; the J call may be wrong. Germline values: CDR1 MGHDK, CDR2 SYGVNS. There are 13 residues in the CDR3.

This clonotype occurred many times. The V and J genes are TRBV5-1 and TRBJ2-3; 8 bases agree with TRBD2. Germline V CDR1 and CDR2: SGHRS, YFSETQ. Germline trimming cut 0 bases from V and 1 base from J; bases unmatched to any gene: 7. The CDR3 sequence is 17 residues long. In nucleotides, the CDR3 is TGCGCCAGCAGCTTGGCTGGCGGGGGGTCCGGCACAGATACGCAGTATTTT. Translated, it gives CASSLAGGGSGTDTQYF.

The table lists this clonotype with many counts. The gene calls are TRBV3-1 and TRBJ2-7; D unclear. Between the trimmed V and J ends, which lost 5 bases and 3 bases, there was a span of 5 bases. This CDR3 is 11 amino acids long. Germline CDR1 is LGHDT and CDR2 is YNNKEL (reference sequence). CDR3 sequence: CASSTNYEQYF. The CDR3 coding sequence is TGTGCCAGCAGCACCAACTACGAGCAGTACTTC.